One sample yielded the 28 T cell receptor beta chains listed below, sequenced in a study of tumor T cells in aggressive B-cell lymphoma. Profiled with immunoSEQ multiplex PCR; TCRdb holds only in-frame clones, not every one. The sample includes 4,000 to 5,000 clones, 88% of them seen just once. The sequenced sample consisted of tumor tissue. These receptors were collected from an adult with diffuse large B cell lymphoma.

The V and J genes are TRBV5-6 and TRBJ2-2, with TRBD2 as a possible D gene (6 bases). The CDR3 has 16 residues. The germline CDR1 and CDR2 sequences are SGHDT and YYEEEE. Between the trimmed V and J ends, which lost 2 bases and 7 bases, there was a span of 18 bases. The CDR3 region has the DNA TGTGCCAGCAGCTTTGGACTATCCCGTCGCGGCGGGGAGCTGTTTTTT. Translating gives CASSFGLSRRGGELFF.

The genes are TRBV19 and TRBJ2-3; the D is unclear. The V and J ends lost 4 bases and 2 bases respectively, with 13 bases between them. CDR3 size: 15 residues. Per germline, CDR1 LNHDA and CDR2 SQIVND (reference sequence). CDR3 residues: CASSRTGSLTDTQYF. CDR3 coding DNA: TGTGCCAGTAGTAGAACCGGGTCTCTCACAGATACGCAGTATTTT.

The V gene is TRBV5-6, the J gene TRBJ2-5; the D gene is possibly TRBD2 (5 bases). The better agreement between TRBJ2-7 and the DNA end casts doubt on the J call. Germline-derived CDR1 and CDR2 are SGHDT and YYEEEE. The CDR3 covers 13 residues. For the CDR3, the DNA is TGTGCCAGCAGCACCGGACTCAACCGCGAGCAGTACTTC. It is translated as CASSTGLNREQYF.

The CDR3 DNA reads as TGTGCCAGCAGCTCCTTGGGGGGGGCCGGCGAGACCCAGTACTTC. Translation: CASSSLGGAGETQYF. The rearrangement uses TRBV7-3 and TRBJ2-5, with D perhaps matching TRBD2 (7 bases). This CDR3 has 15 amino acids. CDR1 and CDR2 (germline): SGHTA, FQGTGA. V lost 4 bases and J lost 5, with 17 bases in between. The variable domain in full, completed from reference TRBV7-3 and TRBJ2-5, reads GAGVSQTPSNKVTEKGKYVELRCDPISGHTALYWYRQSLGQGPEFLIYFQGTGAADDSGLPNDRFFAVRPEGSVSTLKIQRTERGDSAVYLCASSSLGGAGETQYFGPGTRLLVL.

The genes are TRBV19 and TRBJ1-1; D gene uncertain. V lost 3 bases and J 1 base, leaving 3 bases between the germline ends. Germline CDR1 reads LNHDA; CDR2 reads SQIVND (reference sequence). The length of the CDR3 is 12 residues. The CDR3 region has the DNA TGTGCCAGTAGTATTAAGAACACTGAAGCTTTCTTT. This codes for CASSIKNTEAFF.

The rearrangement joins TRBV29-1 to TRBJ2-2; the D gene is possibly TRBD2 (7 bases). CDR1 is SQVTM and CDR2 is ANQGSEA in the germline V gene. This CDR3 is built from 16 residues. The germline V and J ends were trimmed by 4 bases and 5 bases, with 20 bases remaining between them. The CDR3 loop reads CSVGAGGGLDTGELFF. Written as DNA, the CDR3 is TGCAGCGTTGGGGCTGGCGGGGGCTTGGATACCGGGGAGCTGTTTTTT.

This clone came up once. The rearrangement links TRBV6-6 to TRBJ2-7; 9 bases align to TRBD1. Trimming removed 6 bases from V and 4 bases from J; junction bases left unmatched: 10. CDR3 length: 15 amino acids. Germline loops: CDR1 MNHNY, CDR2 SVGAGI (reference sequence). Here the CDR3 reads CASRIIGTGKYEQYF. Here the CDR3 DNA reads TGTGCCAGCAGAATCATCGGGACAGGGAAATACGAGCAGTACTTC.

The chain couples TRBV28 to TRBJ2-5, with 9 bases matching TRBD2. The length of the CDR3 is 17 residues. V was pared by 2 bases and J by 2 bases, with 9 bases of the junction left unmatched. CDR1 and CDR2 from the germline V gene are MDHEN and SYDVKM. CDR3 bases: TGTGCCAGCAGTTTAAGGCCTAGCGGGGCCCGACAAGAGACCCAGTACTTC. This gives the protein CASSLRPSGARQETQYF. Looking up the rest from reference TRBV28 and TRBJ2-5 gives the full variable domain: DVKVTQSSRYLVKRTGEKVFLECVQDMDHENMFWYRQDPGLGLRLIYFSYDVKMKEKGDIPEGYSVSREKKERFSLILESASTNQTSMYLCASSLRPSGARQETQYFGPGTRLLVL.

The rearrangement links TRBV7-2 to TRBJ1-1; possible D gene TRBD1, 6 bases. The germline V and J ends were trimmed by 3 bases and 9 bases, with 11 bases remaining between them. From germline, CDR1 is SGHTA and CDR2 FQGNSA. The CDR3 has 12 amino acids. CDR3 amino acids: CASSFRDIQAFF. The CDR3 bases are TGTGCCAGCAGCTTCCGGGACATTCAAGCTTTCTTT.

The chain recombines TRBV4-1 with TRBJ1-2; D unresolved. In germline, CDR1 is MGHRA, CDR2 YSYEKL. CDR3 length equals 14 residues. The V and J ends lost 4 bases and 0 bases respectively, with 9 bases between them. The CDR3 spells CASSPRLSNYGYTF. The CDR3 DNA follows: TGCGCCAGCAGCCCGAGACTTTCTAACTATGGCTACACCTTC.

This clone was picked up one time. The genes are TRBV7-2 and TRBJ2-7, with TRBD2 identical over 12 bases. The ends lost 0 bases at V and 7 bases at J; junction bases unmatched: 7. The CDR3 has 16 residues. Germline V lookup: CDR1 SGHTA, CDR2 FQGNSA. The CDR3 protein is CASSLALAGGQVEQYF. CDR3 DNA: TGTGCCAGCAGCTTAGCCCTAGCGGGGGGGCAAGTGGAGCAGTACTTC. Full variable domain (outside the CDR3, taken from reference TRBV7-2 and TRBJ2-7): GAGVSQSPSNKVTEKGKDVELRCDPISGHTALYWYRQSLGQGLEFLIYFQGNSAPDKSGLPSDRFSAERTGGSVSTLTIQRTQQEDSAVYLCASSLALAGGQVEQYFGPGTRLTVT.

There are a few counts of this clone. J is TRBJ1-5 and V is TRBV28, with a weak D call TRBD1 (5 bases). Germline V gene data show CDR1 as MDHEN and CDR2 as SYDVKM. V was clipped by 2 bases and J by 6 bases, with 14 bases between them. The CDR3 contains 15 residues. CDR3 amino acids: CASSLPPGLGQPQHF. The CDR3 region has the DNA TGTGCCAGCAGTTTACCCCCAGGGTTGGGTCAGCCCCAGCATTTT.

V usage is TRBV28 and J usage is TRBJ2-7; D is possibly TRBD2 (6 bases). V gave up 5 bases and J gave up 7 bases, with 21 bases separating them. Per the germline V gene, CDR1 is MDHEN and CDR2 is SYDVKM. The CDR3 runs 15 residues. The CDR3 DNA reads TGTGCCAGCAGTCCCGCCGACCGGATTGCGGGGGAGCAGTACTTC. As protein: CASSPADRIAGEQYF.

V usage is TRBV18 and J usage is TRBJ2-2, with a tentative D call TRBD1 (6 bases). CDR1 KGHSH and CDR2 LQKENI come from the germline V gene. With 1 base removed from V and 0 bases from J, the gap between germline ends came to 9 bases. The CDR3 totals 16 residues. CDR3 loop: CASSPRGQSNTGELFF. The CDR3 DNA reads TGTGCCAGCTCACCACGGGGACAATCGAACACCGGGGAGCTGTTTTTT.

The genes are TRBV19 and TRBJ2-7; 8 bases are a match to TRBD1. The CDR3 sequence is 15 residues long. V trimming: 6 bases; J trimming: 2 bases; junction bases outside the gene matches: 9. CDR1 is LNHDA, CDR2 SQIVND, per germline (reference sequence). CDR3: CASSTGQGIPYEQYF. The CDR3 coding sequence is TGTGCCAGTAGCACCGGACAGGGAATTCCCTACGAGCAGTACTTC.

CDR3 DNA: TGTGCCAGCAGCCAAGAAGGCGGATATTCTGGGGCCAACGTCCTGACTTTC. Translated: CASSQEGGYSGANVLTF. The chain joins TRBV4-2 to TRBJ2-6; D is ambiguous. The CDR3 has 17 residues. Trimming pared 0 bases from V and 1 base from J, leaving 10 bases between. Per the germline V gene, CDR1 is LGHNA and CDR2 is YNFKEQ.

This rearrangement joins TRBV5-1 to TRBJ2-5; D gene ambiguous. The germline V gene has CDR1 SGHRS and CDR2 YFSETQ. V lost 4 bases to trimming and J lost 5 bases, with 15 bases between them. The CDR3 has 14 amino acids. CDR3 sequence: CASSPGRPRETQYF. CDR3 DNA sequence: TGCGCCAGCAGCCCCGGAAGGCCCAGGGAGACCCAGTACTTC.

Turning to this clone: Other DNA sequences of this sample code for an identical CDR3. The chain carries TRBV9 and TRBJ1-4, with D maybe TRBD1 (5 bases). Per the germline V gene, CDR1 is SGDLS and CDR2 is YYNGEE. V shed 1 base and J shed 7 bases, with 8 bases lying between them. This CDR3 is built from 13 residues. CDR3 nucleotides: TGTGCCAGCAGCGTAAGCGGGGGTGAAAAACTGTTTTTT. This gives the protein CASSVSGGEKLFF.

V is TRBV4-3 and J is TRBJ1-1; D call uncertain. V lost 4 bases, J lost 4 bases, and 13 bases lay in between. The CDR3 runs 14 residues. Looked up from germline, CDR1 is LGHNA and CDR2 is YSLEER. CDR3 nucleotide sequence: TGCGCCAGCAGCCCGCGTATCGGGAGCACTGAAGCTTTCTTT. Residues: CASSPRIGSTEAFF.

The J gene is TRBJ2-7, the V gene TRBV4-3, with 10 bases matching TRBD2. The CDR3 has 15 amino acids. The germline V gene encodes CDR1 LGHNA and CDR2 YSLEER. J gave up 4 bases and V 0 bases, and 3 bases lay outside the gene matches. Here the CDR3 reads CASSQDVAGGYEQYF. CDR3 sequence (DNA): TGCGCCAGCAGCCAAGATGTAGCGGGGGGATACGAGCAGTACTTC.

The gene calls are TRBV21-1 and TRBJ2-7; the tabulated D call, TRBD2, remains unverified against the DNA. TRBV21-1 is described as a pseudogene. The CDR3 totals 14 residues. The CDR3 nucleotides are TGTGCCAGCAGCAAAACCCGACGGGACTACGAGCAGTACTTC. Amino acids: CASSKTRRDYEQYF.

This chain links TRBV7-8 with TRBJ1-2, with TRBD1 as a possible D gene (6 bases). Germline loops: CDR1 SGHVS, CDR2 FQNEAQ. The CDR3 covers 14 residues. Trimming stripped 4 bases from V and 3 bases from J, with 12 bases between. Here the CDR3 DNA reads TGTGCCAGCAGCTCCCGGACAGCCTACTATGGCTACACCTTC. Its protein product is CASSSRTAYYGYTF.

The chain links TRBV6-5 to TRBJ1-5; TRBD1 matches 7 bases. The CDR3 has 13 amino acids. J was trimmed by 4 bases and V by 5 bases; bases with no gene match: 2. CDR1 MNHEY and CDR2 SVGAGI come from the germline V gene. The DNA for the CDR3 is TGTGCCAGCAGTGGGACAGTAAATCAGCCCCAGCATTTT. It yields the protein CASSGTVNQPQHF.

This sequence joins TRBV9 and TRBJ1-2; TRBD1 aligns across 7 bases. The germline V gene has CDR1 SGDLS and CDR2 YYNGEE. The CDR3 has 15 amino acids. J gave up 4 bases and V 0 bases, and 6 bases lay outside the gene matches. CDR3 residues: CASSVEATGIYGYTF. The CDR3 DNA is TGTGCCAGCAGCGTAGAAGCGACAGGGATCTATGGCTACACCTTC.

The chain couples TRBV29-1 to TRBJ2-5, with D perhaps TRBD2 (5 bases). Germline CDR1 and CDR2: SQVTM and ANQGSEA. V gave up 4 bases and J gave up 5 bases, with 14 bases separating them. The CDR3 totals 13 residues. The CDR3: CSVGGGLGETQYF. Here the CDR3 DNA reads TGCAGCGTTGGAGGAGGCCTCGGGGAGACCCAGTACTTC. The entire variable domain, with the rest obtained from reference TRBV29-1 and TRBJ2-5, is as follows: SAVISQKPSRDICQRGTSLTIQCQVDSQVTMMFWYRQQPGQSLTLIATANQGSEATYESGFVIDKFPISRPNLTFSTLTVSNMSPEDSSIYLCSVGGGLGETQYFGPGTRLLVL.

The chain links TRBV7-9 to TRBJ2-7, with 8 bases lining up with TRBD1. V gave up 5 bases and J gave up 4 bases; unmatched junction bases: 4. CDR1 is SEHNR, CDR2 FQNEAQ, per germline (reference sequence). This CDR3 is 13 amino acids long. CDR3 sequence reads: CASSHRGSYEQYF. The CDR3 region has the DNA TGTGCCAGCAGCCACAGGGGGTCTTACGAGCAGTACTTC.

This chain connects TRBV4-1 to TRBJ2-1; tentatively, D is TRBD1 (6 bases). This CDR3 is built from 15 residues. The germline V and J ends were trimmed by 4 bases and 4 bases, with 14 bases remaining between them. Germline V gene lookup returns CDR1 MGHRA and CDR2 YSYEKL. The CDR3 sequence: CASSPPGTLYNEQFF. CDR3 coding DNA: TGCGCCAGCAGCCCCCCCGGGACACTTTACAATGAGCAGTTCTTC.

V is TRBV4-1 and J is TRBJ2-1, with D possibly TRBD2 on 5 matching bases. Trimming removed 4 bases from V and 9 bases from J, with 10 bases in between. Looked up from germline, CDR1 is MGHRA and CDR2 is YSYEKL. The CDR3 loop spans 12 amino acids. CDR3 nucleotides: TGCGCCAGCAGCCTCCCTCGGGGTGAGCAGTTCTTC. Protein: CASSLPRGEQFF.